The next 10 T cell receptor beta chains were all read from a single sample in a study of blood T cells in healthy people across ages. The second PCR ran about 6 to 12 cycles with a sample-barcoded 5' primer and J-beta primers. Via MiXCR, TCRdb re-called the 5' RACE reads, giving one row per CDR3 protein. This sample has around 1,500,000 distinct CDR3 sequences, with 42% found just once. The sample was blood. Source of these receptors: a woman aged 18-29 years in good health.

The genes are TRBV10-3 and TRBJ1-1; 7 positions match TRBD1. Germline V CDR1 and CDR2: ENHRY, SYGVKD. V lost 10 bases and J lost 9; bases outside the gene matches: 14. The CDR3 is 13 residues long. The CDR3 protein is CATHGTVLGKAFF. DNA of the CDR3: TGTGCCACCCACGGGACAGTGTTGGGGAAAGCTTTCTTT.

The V gene is TRBV20-1, the J gene TRBJ2-7; 9 bases line up with TRBD1. The CDR3 is made up of 15 amino acids. Germline assignment: CDR1 DFQATT and CDR2 SNEGSKA (reference sequence). Trimming took 5 bases from V and 0 from J; bases not matched to a gene: 8. The CDR3 DNA reads as TGCAGTGCTTCCGGATGGACAGGGGACTCCTACGAGCAGTACTTC. Amino acid sequence: CSASGWTGDSYEQYF.

This clonotype was detected only a few times. The V gene is TRBV2, the J gene TRBJ2-3; D gene ambiguous. In germline, CDR1 is SNHLY, CDR2 FYNNEI. This CDR3 has 12 amino acids. Trimming took off 9 bases at V and 2 bases at J, with 9 bases between the two ends. CDR3 protein: CASGLLTDTQYF. CDR3 nucleotides: TGTGCCAGTGGTCTTCTCACAGATACGCAGTATTTT.

Worth noting for this clonotype: A read error may produce the germline difference seen at one junction end. V and J are TRBV12-3 or TRBV12-4 and TRBJ2-3, with TRBD2 matching 9 bases. This CDR3 spans 15 amino acids. The CDR3 region has the DNA TGTGCCAGCAGGCCAGGCGCGGGGGGGGCCGATACGGAGTATTTT. It encodes CASRPGAGGADTEYF.

This clonotype occurred many times. The chain recombines TRBV7-2 with TRBJ2-7; D perhaps matches TRBD2 (7 bases). Germline V CDR1 and CDR2: SGHTA, FQGNSA. This CDR3 is built from 15 residues. V lost 5 bases to trimming and J lost 3 bases, with 17 bases between them. The CDR3 loop is CASSPNPGGRYEQYF. The CDR3, as DNA: TGTGCCAGCAGCCCAAACCCCGGGGGGCGCTACGAGCAGTACTTC. The full variable domain, rest sourced from reference TRBV7-2 and TRBJ2-7, is GAGVSQSPSNKVTEKGKDVELRCDPISGHTALYWYRQSLGQGLEFLIYFQGNSAPDKSGLPSDRFSAERTGGSVSTLTIQRTQQEDSAVYLCASSPNPGGRYEQYFGPGTRLTVT.

This chain uses TRBV28 with TRBJ2-7; the D call may be TRBD1 or TRBD2 (6 bases each). The length of the CDR3 is 14 residues. Germline CDR1 and CDR2: MDHEN and SYDVKM. V was clipped by 4 bases and J by 9 bases, with 19 bases between them. Here the CDR3 DNA reads TGTGCCAGCAGTTCCGGGACGGGGGCTTACTGGCAGTACTTC. It specifies CASSSGTGAYWQYF.

The V and J genes are TRBV6-5 and TRBJ2-1; no reliable D call. The CDR3 covers 13 residues. Trimming removed 2 bases at V and 10 bases at J, with 12 bases between. The V gene's germline CDR1 is MNHEY and CDR2 SVGAGI. CDR3 DNA sequence: TGTGCCAGCAGTTACGGCCTCGACCGGGAGCAGTTCTTC. Its translation is CASSYGLDREQFF.

The chain is built from TRBV6-2 or TRBV6-3 and TRBJ2-5, with D perhaps TRBD1 (5 bases). The CDR3 is made up of 15 amino acids. The germline V gene encodes CDR1 MNHEY and CDR2 SVGEGT. The germline V and J ends were trimmed by 6 bases and 2 bases, with 16 bases remaining between them. The CDR3 here is CASRTLGHKQETQYF. In DNA form, the CDR3 reads TGTGCCAGCAGGACCCTCGGACACAAACAAGAGACCCAGTACTTC.

The rearrangement links TRBV7-9 to TRBJ1-2; D unclear. The CDR3 is 14 residues long. V lost 0 bases to trimming and J lost 6 bases, with 11 bases between them. The germline gives CDR1 SEHNR, CDR2 FQNEAQ (reference sequence). The CDR3 sequence is CASSLAVTKDGYTF. The CDR3 DNA sequence: TGTGCCAGCAGCTTAGCGGTCACAAAAGATGGCTACACCTTC.

The V call is TRBV6-1, the J call TRBJ1-2; D uncertain. V was shortened by 3 bases and J by 1 base, with 9 bases between the two germline ends. The CDR3 extends over 14 amino acids. Germline assignment: CDR1 MNHNS and CDR2 SASEGT. CDR3 sequence reads: CASSESTYNYGYTF. CDR3 sequence (DNA): TGTGCCAGCAGTGAGTCAACCTATAACTATGGCTACACCTTC.